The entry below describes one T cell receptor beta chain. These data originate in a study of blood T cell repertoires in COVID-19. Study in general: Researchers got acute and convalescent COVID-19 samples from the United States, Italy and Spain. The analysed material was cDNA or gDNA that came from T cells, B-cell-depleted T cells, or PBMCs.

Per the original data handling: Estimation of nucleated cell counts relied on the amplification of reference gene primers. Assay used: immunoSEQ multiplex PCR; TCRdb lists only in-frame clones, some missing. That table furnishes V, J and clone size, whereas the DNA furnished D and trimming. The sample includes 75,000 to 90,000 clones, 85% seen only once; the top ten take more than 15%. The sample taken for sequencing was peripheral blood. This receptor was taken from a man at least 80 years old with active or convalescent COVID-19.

CDR3 residues: CASSSGYGYTF. DNA of the CDR3: TGTGCCAGCAGCTCGGGGTATGGCTACACCTTC. J is TRBJ1-2 and V is TRBV12-3 or TRBV12-4; the D is unclear. The CDR3 extends over 11 amino acids. Trimming removed 6 bases at V and 5 bases at J, with 7 bases between.